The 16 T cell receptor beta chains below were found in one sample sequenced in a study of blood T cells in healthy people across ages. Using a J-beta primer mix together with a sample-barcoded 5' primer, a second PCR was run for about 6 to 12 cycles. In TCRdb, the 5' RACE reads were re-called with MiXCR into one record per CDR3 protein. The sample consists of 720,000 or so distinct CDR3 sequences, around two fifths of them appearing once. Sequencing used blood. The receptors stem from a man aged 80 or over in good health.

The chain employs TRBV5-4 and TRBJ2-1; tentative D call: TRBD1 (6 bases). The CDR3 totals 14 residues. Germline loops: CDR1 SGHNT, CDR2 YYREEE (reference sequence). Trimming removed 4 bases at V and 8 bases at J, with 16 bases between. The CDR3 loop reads CASSPGQNWHEQFF. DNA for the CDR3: TGTGCCAGCAGCCCGGGACAAAACTGGCATGAGCAGTTCTTC.

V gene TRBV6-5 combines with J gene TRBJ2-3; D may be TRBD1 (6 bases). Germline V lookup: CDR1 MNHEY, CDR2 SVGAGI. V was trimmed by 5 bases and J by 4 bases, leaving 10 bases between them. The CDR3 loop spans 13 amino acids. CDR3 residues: CASSGQNADTQYF. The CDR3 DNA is TGTGCCAGCAGTGGACAGAACGCAGATACGCAGTATTTT.

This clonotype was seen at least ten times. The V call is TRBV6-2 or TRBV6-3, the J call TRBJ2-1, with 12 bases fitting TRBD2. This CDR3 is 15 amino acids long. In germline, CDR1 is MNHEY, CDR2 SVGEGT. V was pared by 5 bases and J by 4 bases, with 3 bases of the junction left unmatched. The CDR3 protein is CASSRTSGNYNEQFF. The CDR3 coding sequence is TGTGCCAGCAGTCGGACTAGCGGGAATTACAATGAGCAGTTCTTC.

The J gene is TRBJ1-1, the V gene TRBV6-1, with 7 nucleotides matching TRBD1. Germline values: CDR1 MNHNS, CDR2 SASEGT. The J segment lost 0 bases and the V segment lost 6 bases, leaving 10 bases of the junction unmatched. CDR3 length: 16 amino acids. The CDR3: CASRRGQTNMNTEAFF. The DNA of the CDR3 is TGTGCCAGCAGGAGGGGACAGACGAACATGAACACTGAAGCTTTCTTT.

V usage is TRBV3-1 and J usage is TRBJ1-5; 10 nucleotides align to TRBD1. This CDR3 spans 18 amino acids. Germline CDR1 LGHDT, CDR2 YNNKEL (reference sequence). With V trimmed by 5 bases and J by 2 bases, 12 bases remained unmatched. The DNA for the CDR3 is TGTGCCAGCAGCTTGGGGACAGGGGCGCCTATGGGCAATCAGCCCCAGCATTTT. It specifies CASSLGTGAPMGNQPQHF. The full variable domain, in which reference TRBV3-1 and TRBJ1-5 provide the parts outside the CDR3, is DTAVSQTPKYLVTQMGNDKSIKCEQNLGHDTMYWYKQDSKKFLKIMFSYNNKELIINETVPNRFSPKSPDKAHLNLHINSLELGDSAVYFCASSLGTGAPMGNQPQHFGDGTRLSIL.

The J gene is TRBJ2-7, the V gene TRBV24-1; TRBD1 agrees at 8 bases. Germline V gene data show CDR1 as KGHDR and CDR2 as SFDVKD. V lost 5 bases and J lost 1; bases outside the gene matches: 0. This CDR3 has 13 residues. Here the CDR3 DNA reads TGTGCCACCAGTGGGACAGGGTCCTACGAGCAGTACTTC. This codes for CATSGTGSYEQYF.

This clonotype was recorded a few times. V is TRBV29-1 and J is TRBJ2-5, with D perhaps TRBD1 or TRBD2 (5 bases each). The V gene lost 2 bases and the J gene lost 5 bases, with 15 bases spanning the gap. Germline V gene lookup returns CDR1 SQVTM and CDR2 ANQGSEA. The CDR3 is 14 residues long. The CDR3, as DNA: TGCAGCGTTGAAAAAATCTCGGGGCGGGAGACCCAGTACTTC. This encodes CSVEKISGRETQYF.

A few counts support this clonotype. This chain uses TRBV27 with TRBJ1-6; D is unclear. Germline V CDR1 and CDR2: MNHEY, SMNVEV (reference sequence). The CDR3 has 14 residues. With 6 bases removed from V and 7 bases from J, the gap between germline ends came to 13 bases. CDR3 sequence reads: CASSSLSGNSPLHF. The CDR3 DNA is TGTGCCAGCAGCTCGCTTAGCGGGAATTCACCCCTCCACTTT.

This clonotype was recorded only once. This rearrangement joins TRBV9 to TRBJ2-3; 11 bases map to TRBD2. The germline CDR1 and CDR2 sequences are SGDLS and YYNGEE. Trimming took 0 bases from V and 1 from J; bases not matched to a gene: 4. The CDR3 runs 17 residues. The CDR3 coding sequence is TGTGCCAGCAGCGTAGTTAGCGGGGGGGCCCGCACAGATACGCAGTATTTT. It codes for CASSVVSGGARTDTQYF. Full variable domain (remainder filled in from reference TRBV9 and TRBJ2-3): DSGVTQTPKHLITATGQRVTLRCSPRSGDLSVYWYQQSLDQGLQFLIQYYNGEERAKGNILERFSAQQFPDLHSELNLSSLELGDSALYFCASSVVSGGARTDTQYFGPGTRLTVL.

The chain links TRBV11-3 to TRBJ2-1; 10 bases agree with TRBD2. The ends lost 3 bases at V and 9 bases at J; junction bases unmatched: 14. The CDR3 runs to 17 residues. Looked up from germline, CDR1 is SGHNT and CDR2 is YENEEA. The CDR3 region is CASSFQGTSGTSREQFF. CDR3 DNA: TGTGCCAGCAGCTTCCAGGGAACTAGCGGGACGTCGCGTGAGCAGTTCTTC.

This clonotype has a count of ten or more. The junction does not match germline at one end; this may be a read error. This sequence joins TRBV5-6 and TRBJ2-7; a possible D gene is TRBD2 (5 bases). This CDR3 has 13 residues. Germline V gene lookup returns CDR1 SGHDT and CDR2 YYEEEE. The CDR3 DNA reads TGCGCCAGCAGCTTGAGAGGAGGATACGAGCAGTACTTC. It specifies CASSLRGGYEQYF. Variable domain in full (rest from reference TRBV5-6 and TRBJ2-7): DAGVTQSPTHLIKTRGQQVTLRCSPKSGHDTVSWYQQALGQGPQFIFQYYEEEERQRGNFPDRFSGHQFPNYSSELNVNALLLGDSALYLCASSLRGGYEQYFGPGTRLTVT.

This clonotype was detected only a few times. CDR3 in amino acids: CATSRTLQTGGGDTQYF. The DNA for the CDR3 is TGTGCCACCAGCCGAACACTACAGACCGGCGGGGGAGATACGCAGTATTTT. This chain links TRBV15 with TRBJ2-3, with 7 bases lining up with TRBD2. CDR1 is LNHNV and CDR2 is YYDKDF in the germline V gene (reference sequence). Losses at the gene ends were 5 bases for V and 5 bases for J; bases not matched to a gene: 16. CDR3 length equals 17 residues.

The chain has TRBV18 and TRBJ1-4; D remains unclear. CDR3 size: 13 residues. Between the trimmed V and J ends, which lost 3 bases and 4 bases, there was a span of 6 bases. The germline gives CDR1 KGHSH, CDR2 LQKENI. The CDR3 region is CASSPGVNEKLFF. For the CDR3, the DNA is TGTGCCAGCTCACCTGGAGTTAATGAAAAACTGTTTTTT. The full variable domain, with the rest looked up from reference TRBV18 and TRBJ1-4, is NAGVMQNPRHLVRRRGQEARLRCSPMKGHSHVYWYRQLPEEGLKFMVYLQKENIIDESGMPKERFSAEFPKEGPSILRIQQVVRGDSAAYFCASSPGVNEKLFFGSGTQLSVL.

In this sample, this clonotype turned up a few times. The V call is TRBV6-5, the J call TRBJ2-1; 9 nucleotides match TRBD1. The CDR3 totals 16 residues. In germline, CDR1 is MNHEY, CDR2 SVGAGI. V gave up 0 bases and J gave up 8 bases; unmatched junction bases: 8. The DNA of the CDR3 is TGTGCCAGCAGTTACTCGTTGGGACAGGGAGGATATGAGCAGTTCTTC. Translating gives CASSYSLGQGGYEQFF.

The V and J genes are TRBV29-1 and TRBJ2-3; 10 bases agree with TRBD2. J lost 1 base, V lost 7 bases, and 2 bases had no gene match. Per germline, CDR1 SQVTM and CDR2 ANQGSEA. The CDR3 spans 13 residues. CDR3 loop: CSEGLAGTDTQYF. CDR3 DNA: TGCAGCGAAGGACTAGCGGGCACAGATACGCAGTATTTT.

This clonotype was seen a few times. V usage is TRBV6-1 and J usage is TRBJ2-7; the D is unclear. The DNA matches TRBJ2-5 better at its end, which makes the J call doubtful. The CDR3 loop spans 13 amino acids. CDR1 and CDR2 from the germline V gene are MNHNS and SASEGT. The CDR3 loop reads CASRPGGRETQYF. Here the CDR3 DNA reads TGTGCCAGCAGGCCCGGCGGTAGAGAGACCCAGTACTTC.